The clone carrying this T cell receptor beta chain was seen a handful of times. The target antigen is unknown. Treatment of the sample: oral pan-JAK inhibitor, 5-10 mg twice daily. This specimen comes from a study of CD8+ T cells in alopecia areata. Overall study context: Tofacitinib therapy took 6 to 18 months; 6 months off drug came after. Study results and caveats: Against the mouse data, patients shared TCRs less clearly, possibly for HLA reasons.

RNA extraction was followed by reverse transcription into cDNA, which acted as the sequencing template. Clones were sequenced by immunoSEQ multiplex PCR, and TCRdb holds only the in-frame ones, with some missing. The table shows some 110,000 clones, with roughly 60% occurring only once. The CDR3 contains 15 residues. Germline CDR1 is PRHDT and CDR2 is FYEKMQ (reference sequence). The V gene end was trimmed by 6 bases and the J gene end by 3 bases; junction bases not matched to a gene: 4. The sequencing here drew on CD8+ T cells sorted from blood, taken at week 4, from a patient treated with tofacitinib. The V call is TRBV13, the J call TRBJ2-5, with 13 bases identical to TRBD2. The TCR originated in a human donor with alopecia areata. This CDR3 is CASRRTSGGEETQYF. CDR3 sequence (DNA): TGTGCCAGCAGACGCACTAGCGGGGGGGAAGAGACCCAGTACTTC.